The entry below gives a single T cell receptor beta chain sequence along with its context. Its specificity is not known. These data are taken from a study of cytomegalovirus exposure and HLA in healthy donors. Study findings and constraints: In a later analysis, CMV-associated beta chains were mostly HLA-associated, it appeared. The study had only CMV serostatus as immune exposure information.

13 Jbeta primers and 60 Vbeta primers were used for the PCR. This table comes from immunoSEQ multiplex PCR, and its TCRdb copy is limited to in-frame clones, with some not included. The sample contains over 150,000 clones, 70% to 80% of which appear only once. This CDR3 is 15 amino acids long. Germline V gives CDR1 LNHDA, CDR2 SQIVND (reference sequence). V trimming: 4 bases; J trimming: 1 base; junction bases outside the gene matches: 5. Sequencing was carried out using PBMCs. The V call is TRBV19, the J call TRBJ2-7, with 9 bases lining up with TRBD1. The clonotype was recovered from a young man in good health and CMV-seropositive. In DNA, the CDR3 is TGTGCCAGTAGTAACCCGACAGGGGGATCCTACGAGCAGTACTTC. Its protein product is CASSNPTGGSYEQYF.